The sequence of this T cell receptor (beta chain) was determined in a study of shared clonotypes between healthy human individuals. The V end was cut by 10 bases, the J end by 5 bases, with 12 bases between. Germline CDR1 and CDR2: MNHEY and SMNVEV (reference sequence). This CDR3 region has 12 residues. Generated by immunoSEQ multiplex PCR, the TCRdb table keeps only in-frame clones and is missing some. Of a few million clones in the sample, approximately 93% were seen once. This sequence originates from a man between 18 and 29 years old in good health. Some clones in this sample may be carry-over from other donors' samples. This sequence joins TRBV27 and TRBJ2-4, with D perhaps TRBD2 (5 bases). Sequenced: naive CD4+ T cells from PBMCs. The subset: CD45RA+ positively selected. The CDR3: CATEGLENIQYF. In nucleotides, the CDR3 is TGTGCCACAGAGGGCTTGGAAAACATTCAGTACTTC.